The 13 T cell receptor beta chains below all came from one sample that was sequenced in a study of regulatory T cells in long-lasting Graves disease. For TCR beta, libraries came from iRepertoire HTBI primers and Arm-PCR of CDR3 regions. MiXCR was run by TCRdb on the multiplex PCR reads, yielding one entry per CDR3 protein. This sample has 300,000 to 500,000 distinct CDR3 sequences, with more than 20% found just once. The time point: persistent/refractory GD, antithyroid drugs over 5 years with positive TRAb. Extracted RNA from PBMCs served as the source of the TCR library. The source material was peripheral blood mononuclear cells (PBMCs), sampled when the disease was refractory, from a patient treated with antithyroid drugs. These receptors all come from a female donor with Graves disease.

Ten or more counts support this clonotype. V gene TRBV30 combines with J gene TRBJ2-7, with 7 bases lining up with TRBD1. Germline loops: CDR1 GTSNPN, CDR2 SVGIG (reference sequence). CDR3 length equals 13 residues. The trim removed 1 base at V and 4 bases at J, leaving 4 bases unmatched. The CDR3 loop reads CAWSGQGWYEQYF. The CDR3 bases are TGTGCCTGGAGTGGACAGGGATGGTACGAGCAGTACTTC.

This clonotype was recorded at least ten times. The rearrangement joins TRBV6-2 or TRBV6-3 to TRBJ1-5, with TRBD1 as a possible D gene (5 bases). V was shortened by 9 bases and J by 6 bases, with 15 bases between the two germline ends. The CDR3 contains 13 residues. Germline V gene sequence: CDR1 MNHEY, CDR2 SVGEGT. The CDR3 loop is CASLDIRGQPQHF. In DNA form, the CDR3 reads TGTGCCAGTTTGGACATACGGGGTCAGCCCCAGCATTTT.

The gene calls are TRBV10-1 and TRBJ2-5, with D maybe TRBD2 (6 bases). The germline V gene has CDR1 WNHNN and CDR2 SYGVQD (reference sequence). V was shortened by 3 bases and J by 5 bases, with 10 bases between the two germline ends. This CDR3 contains 13 residues. The CDR3 reads CASSEAGSETQYF. The DNA of the CDR3 is TGCGCCAGCAGTGAAGCGGGTTCCGAGACCCAGTACTTC.

The sample holds many counts of this clonotype. The V and J genes are TRBV12-3 or TRBV12-4 and TRBJ1-2, with D possibly being TRBD1 (5 bases). CDR3 length equals 13 residues. V was shortened by 0 bases and J by 7 bases, with 9 bases between the two germline ends. The DNA of the CDR3 is TGTGCCAGCAGTTTAGCCAGGGCAAGTGGCTACACCTTC. Its protein product is CASSLARASGYTF.

This clonotype appeared many times. CDR3 bases: TGTGCCAGCATGCGCAAGGGGCTTGGGGCCTACGAGCAGTACTTC. Protein: CASMRKGLGAYEQYF. The rearrangement joins TRBV6-1 to TRBJ2-7; D may be TRBD1 (5 bases). The length of the CDR3 is 15 residues. CDR1 and CDR2 (germline): MNHNS, SASEGT. Trimming took off 7 bases at V and 2 bases at J, with 18 bases between the two ends.

This clonotype was picked up a small number of times. The CDR3 bases are TGCAGTGCTAGAGATAGGCTAGCGGGAGCAGACACCGGGGAGCTGTTTTTT. Amino acid sequence: CSARDRLAGADTGELFF. The chain employs TRBV20-1 and TRBJ2-2, with 10 bases identical to TRBD2. Germline V CDR1 and CDR2: DFQATT, SNEGSKA (reference sequence). The CDR3 runs to 17 residues. Trimming removed 0 bases from V and 3 bases from J; junction bases left unmatched: 7.

This clonotype was seen at least ten times. The chain is built from TRBV9 and TRBJ2-2; D ambiguous. This CDR3 is built from 14 residues. Germline V gives CDR1 SGDLS, CDR2 YYNGEE. Trimming removed 5 bases at V and 0 bases at J, with 8 bases between. The DNA for the CDR3 is TGTGCCAGCAGGACCGGGCCGAACACCGGGGAGCTGTTTTTT. Amino acid sequence: CASRTGPNTGELFF. Looking up the rest from reference TRBV9 and TRBJ2-2 gives the full variable domain: DSGVTQTPKHLITATGQRVTLRCSPRSGDLSVYWYQQSLDQGLQFLIQYYNGEERAKGNILERFSAQQFPDLHSELNLSSLELGDSALYFCASRTGPNTGELFFGEGSRLTVL.

This clonotype was seen repeatedly, ten times or more. V usage is TRBV24-1 and J usage is TRBJ1-2; TRBD1 might be the D (5 bases). The CDR3 sequence is 13 residues long. V was pared by 5 bases and J by 4 bases, with 10 bases between. Germline values: CDR1 KGHDR, CDR2 SFDVKD. The CDR3 is CATSGDGFYGYTF. CDR3 coding DNA: TGTGCCACCAGTGGGGACGGCTTCTATGGCTACACCTTC.

Comments on this clonotype: This may be a read error, as it is one base from a much larger clone. This sequence joins TRBV2 and TRBJ2-2, with D perhaps TRBD1 or TRBD2 (5 bases each). The ends were cut back, 11 bases at V and 7 bases at J, with 20 bases in the middle. CDR1 and CDR2 (germline): SNHLY, FYNNEI. This CDR3 has 14 residues. CDR3 residues: CAGLGRLSGGELFF. As DNA, the CDR3 is TGTGCCGGACTGGGACGGTTATCGGGCGGGGAGCTGTTTTTT.

This clonotype occurred many times. The rearrangement uses TRBV28 and TRBJ2-5, with D perhaps TRBD2 (5 bases). There are 13 residues in the CDR3. Per the germline V gene, CDR1 is MDHEN and CDR2 is SYDVKM. Trimming removed 6 bases from V and 2 bases from J, with 10 bases in between. The CDR3 loop reads CASSPGIQETQYF. In DNA form, the CDR3 reads TGTGCCAGCAGCCCCGGGATTCAAGAGACCCAGTACTTC.

This rearrangement joins TRBV6-1 to TRBJ1-5; D ambiguous. Germline CDR1 and CDR2: MNHNS and SASEGT. V gave up 5 bases and J gave up 5 bases, with 10 bases separating them. This CDR3 comprises 13 residues. The CDR3 spells CASSYLPDQPQHF. The CDR3 region has the DNA TGTGCCAGCAGTTACCTCCCGGATCAGCCCCAGCATTTT.

To note about this clonotype: This could be a read error, since a much larger clone is one nucleotide away. The V gene is TRBV2, the J gene TRBJ1-1; possibly TRBD1 for D (5 bases). Germline loops: CDR1 SNHLY, CDR2 FYNNEI. V shed 7 bases and J shed 0 bases, with 24 bases lying between them. The length of the CDR3 is 18 residues. CDR3 bases: TGTGCCAGCACTGAGGGGTTGCTCCGCGCGGGCTTGAACACTGAAGCTTTCTTT. This translates into CASTEGLLRAGLNTEAFF.

In its sample, this clonotype was seen many times. J is TRBJ2-7 and V is TRBV7-2, with no clear D. Trimming pared 5 bases from V and 5 bases from J, leaving 19 bases between. CDR3 length: 15 residues. The germline V gene has CDR1 SGHTA and CDR2 FQGNSA. CDR3 in amino acids: CASSVLLRSQDEQYF. In DNA form, the CDR3 reads TGTGCCAGCAGCGTGCTTTTGCGGAGCCAGGACGAGCAGTACTTC.